The sequence of this T cell receptor beta chain was determined in a study of blood T cell repertoires in COVID-19. The V end was cut by 4 bases, the J end by 4 bases, with 17 bases between. In germline, CDR1 is LNHDA, CDR2 SQIVND (reference sequence). The CDR3 covers 15 residues. The data were produced by immunoSEQ multiplex PCR, yet TCRdb's version contains in-frame clones alone and is incomplete. In the table there are around 28,000 clones, roughly 89% of which are singletons. This TCR came from a man aged 80 or over with acute or convalescent COVID-19. The sequencing input was peripheral blood. The chain carries TRBV19 and TRBJ2-7; the D gene is possibly TRBD1 (5 bases). CDR3 residues: CASSSRQPGGYEQYF. The CDR3 DNA reads TGTGCCAGTAGTAGCCGACAGCCCGGCGGTTACGAGCAGTACTTC.